The 19 T cell receptor beta chains in this list originate from one sample, sequenced in a study of cytomegalovirus exposure and HLA in healthy donors listed by TCRdb under 2017. Receptor libraries were prepared by the immunoSEQ multiplex PCR assay. The multiplex PCR relied on a mix of 60 forward primers for TCR Vbeta segments and 13 reverse primers for TCR Jbeta segments. The source is immuneACCESS, and TCRdb retained only in-frame sequences with V and J called. Part of the clones is not carried over; for the studies checked, unresolved V genes explain less than half of this, and the remainder is unexplained. The sample data list approximately 190,000 clones, and 75% to 90% of these were observed just once. In total, the top ten clones hold approximately 0.8% of the sample. Sequenced sample: PBMCs. The receptors stem from a woman between 18 and 29 years old in good health and CMV-seronegative.

The rearrangement uses TRBV2 and TRBJ1-1; maybe TRBD1 (6 bases). V lost 0 bases to trimming and J lost 10 bases, with 15 bases between them. Germline CDR1 and CDR2: SNHLY and FYNNEI. CDR3 size: 14 residues. The CDR3 nucleotides are TGTGCCAGCAGTGAAGCGCCCCCAGGGGCGAGAGCTTTCTTT. Amino acids: CASSEAPPGARAFF.

The V and J genes are TRBV18 and TRBJ2-3, with 7 bases aligning to TRBD1. Per germline, CDR1 KGHSH and CDR2 LQKENI. This CDR3 is built from 17 residues. J lost 4 bases, V lost 1 base, and 11 bases had no gene match. CDR3: CASSPRKLTGSADTQYF. In DNA, the CDR3 is TGTGCCAGCTCACCACGGAAATTGACAGGGTCGGCAGATACGCAGTATTTT.

This rearrangement joins TRBV5-8 to TRBJ1-3; TRBD1 agrees at 7 bases. The CDR3 runs 16 residues. V shed 3 bases and J 2 bases; nucleotides not matched to a gene: 8. The V gene's germline CDR1 is SGHTS and CDR2 YDEGEE. The CDR3 DNA reads as TGTGCCAGCAGCTCAGAGACAGGGAACCCTGGAAACACCATATATTTT. Translation gives CASSSETGNPGNTIYF.

This chain connects TRBV2 to TRBJ2-2; TRBD2 is a possible D gene (5 bases). V was cut by 0 bases and J by 4 bases, with 9 bases left in between. The CDR3 covers 15 residues. The V gene's germline CDR1 is SNHLY and CDR2 FYNNEI. This CDR3 is CASSEAGMSTGELFF. CDR3 in DNA: TGTGCCAGCAGTGAAGCCGGGATGAGCACCGGGGAGCTGTTTTTT.

J is TRBJ2-3 and V is TRBV28, with D tentatively TRBD1 (6 bases). Trimming pared 4 bases from V and 0 bases from J, leaving 20 bases between. Germline CDR1 MDHEN, CDR2 SYDVKM. This CDR3 has 18 amino acids. The DNA of the CDR3 is TGTGCCAGCAGTTCGGACAGTTATGGGACCTTTAGCACAGATACGCAGTATTTT. It encodes CASSSDSYGTFSTDTQYF.

This clone was recorded once. This chain joins TRBV13 and TRBJ2-1, with 8 bases lining up with TRBD2. The CDR3 totals 16 residues. Germline trimming cut 6 bases from V and 6 bases from J; bases unmatched to any gene: 13. Germline V CDR1 and CDR2: PRHDT, FYEKMQ (reference sequence). DNA for the CDR3: TGTGCCAGCAGACAAATAGCGGGAAAGGGGTCCAATGAGCAGTTCTTC. It yields the protein CASRQIAGKGSNEQFF.

This clone appeared a single time. The chain couples TRBV28 to TRBJ1-2, with a weak D call TRBD1 (5 bases). In germline, CDR1 is MDHEN, CDR2 SYDVKM. V lost 5 bases and J 5 bases, leaving 12 bases between the germline ends. CDR3 length equals 13 residues. The CDR3 reads CASSQGQGYGYTF. CDR3 sequence (DNA): TGTGCCAGCAGTCAAGGACAAGGGTATGGCTACACCTTC.

The chain carries TRBV30 and TRBJ2-5, with D hard to call. The V end was cut by 3 bases, the J end by 5 bases, with 13 bases between. Looked up from germline, CDR1 is GTSNPN and CDR2 is SVGIG (reference sequence). The CDR3 covers 13 residues. The CDR3 bases are TGTGCCTGGAGCGGCGCGGCGAGTGAGACCCAGTACTTC. It yields the protein CAWSGAASETQYF.

This chain uses TRBV27 with TRBJ1-4; D perhaps matches TRBD1 (6 bases). CDR3 length equals 16 residues. Germline values: CDR1 MNHEY, CDR2 SMNVEV (reference sequence). The germline V and J ends were trimmed by 8 bases and 3 bases, with 19 bases remaining between them. Here the CDR3 DNA reads TGTGCCAGCGGGCTCGACAGGAGAATGGCTAATGAAAAACTGTTTTTT. Protein sequence: CASGLDRRMANEKLFF.

The chain combines TRBV6-1 with TRBJ1-1; 9 bases line up with TRBD1. The CDR3 is made up of 14 amino acids. Germline V gives CDR1 MNHNS, CDR2 SASEGT. V shed 3 bases, J shed 1 base, and the junction held 0 bases outside the gene matches. CDR3 coding DNA: TGTGCCAGCAGTGAGACAGGGGGGAACACTGAAGCTTTCTTT. It yields the protein CASSETGGNTEAFF.

The CDR3 DNA reads as TGTGCCAGCAGCTCACTTGGGGGGGGGCTAACGGACGGGGAGCTGTTTTTT. Amino acids: CASSSLGGGLTDGELFF. V is TRBV5-4 and J is TRBJ2-2, with a tentative D call TRBD2 (7 bases). Germline loops: CDR1 SGHNT, CDR2 YYREEE (reference sequence). Trimming took off 3 bases at V and 7 bases at J, with 22 bases between the two ends. CDR3 length: 17 residues.

The chain links TRBV28 to TRBJ2-1; maybe TRBD2 (6 bases). With 4 bases removed from V and 2 bases from J, the gap between germline ends came to 15 bases. Looked up from germline, CDR1 is MDHEN and CDR2 is SYDVKM. This CDR3 has 16 amino acids. The CDR3 region is CASSSPRELAYNEQFF. The CDR3 nucleotides are TGTGCCAGCAGTTCACCTCGGGAGTTGGCCTACAATGAGCAGTTCTTC.

The genes are TRBV7-9 and TRBJ2-2; 10 bases are shared with TRBD2. J gave up 6 bases and V 2 bases, and 9 bases lay outside the gene matches. Per the germline V gene, CDR1 is SEHNR and CDR2 is FQNEAQ (reference sequence). CDR3 length: 17 residues. The CDR3 reads CASSLPSGREYAGELFF. The CDR3 nucleotides read TGTGCCAGCAGCTTACCTAGCGGGAGAGAATACGCCGGGGAGCTGTTTTTT.

The V gene is TRBV5-1, the J gene TRBJ1-1, with D hard to call. The germline CDR1 and CDR2 sequences are SGHRS and YFSETQ. The CDR3 has 13 amino acids. The V and J ends lost 4 bases and 4 bases respectively, with 11 bases between them. The CDR3 loop reads CASSLDLGTEAFF. CDR3 sequence (DNA): TGCGCCAGCAGCCTAGACTTAGGCACTGAAGCTTTCTTT.

The chain uses TRBV5-1 and TRBJ2-5; TRBD1 might be the D (6 bases). The CDR3 is made up of 14 amino acids. V dropped 3 bases and J dropped 5 bases, with 14 bases sitting between them. Germline CDR1 SGHRS, CDR2 YFSETQ. The CDR3 loop is CASSWGRGEETQYF. CDR3 in DNA: TGCGCCAGCAGCTGGGGCAGGGGCGAGGAGACCCAGTACTTC. The whole variable domain, remainder taken from reference TRBV5-1 and TRBJ2-5, is KAGVTQTPRYLIKTRGQQVTLSCSPISGHRSVSWYQQTPGQGLQFLFEYFSETQRNKGNFPGRFSGRQFSNSRSEMNVSTLELGDSALYLCASSWGRGEETQYFGPGTRLLVL.

This chain joins TRBV2 and TRBJ1-2; a possible D gene is TRBD1 (6 bases). This CDR3 contains 13 residues. V was shortened by 7 bases and J by 2 bases, with 11 bases between the two germline ends. Germline CDR1 SNHLY, CDR2 FYNNEI. The CDR3 here is CASKTGPNYGYTF. The CDR3 region has the DNA TGTGCCAGCAAAACAGGGCCCAACTATGGCTACACCTTC.

This clone has just one count. J is TRBJ2-5 and V is TRBV10-3; 7 bases agree with TRBD2. The CDR3 length is 14 residues. The V gene's germline CDR1 is ENHRY and CDR2 SYGVKD. Trimming took 6 bases from V and 4 from J; bases not matched to a gene: 8. The CDR3 reads CAIRRAGEGETQYF. The CDR3 nucleotides are TGTGCCATCAGGCGGGCGGGGGAAGGAGAGACCCAGTACTTC.

V usage is TRBV19 and J usage is TRBJ2-2; 15 bases fit TRBD2. The CDR3 has 17 amino acids. Per germline, CDR1 LNHDA and CDR2 SQIVND (reference sequence). The V segment lost 7 bases and the J segment 4 bases; nucleotides outside the gene matches: 7. The chain's CDR3 is CASTGTSGGRGTGELFF. The DNA for the CDR3 is TGTGCCAGTACCGGGACTAGCGGGGGGCGGGGCACCGGGGAGCTGTTTTTT.

The rearrangement uses TRBV29-1 and TRBJ2-1, with D maybe TRBD2 (6 bases). Looked up from germline, CDR1 is SQVTM and CDR2 is ANQGSEA. V was trimmed by 3 bases and J by 1 base, leaving 13 bases between them. The CDR3 contains 15 residues. The CDR3 nucleotides read TGCAGCGTTGATTTGGAGGGTCGGTCCTACAATGAGCAGTTCTTC. Protein: CSVDLEGRSYNEQFF.